The subject of this entry is one T cell receptor (beta chain). There are a few counts of this clone. Its cognate antigen has yet to be identified. Per-nucleotide qualities are absent, and no much larger clonotype sits a single base away. These data are taken from a study of T cell responses to AZD1222 COVID-19 vaccine (dated by TCRdb to about 2021). Describing the broader study: A total of 233 trial participants underwent TCR sequencing, of whom about 210 had received two doses of AZD1222 and some 26 had received two doses of the MenACWY control vaccine. Trial participants were enrolled into age subgroups of 18-55, 56-69 and 70-plus years, which contained 148, 28 and 57 TCR-sequenced participants, respectively. Paper-wide results and their limitations: Nearly half of unique spike-specific TCRs reportedly recognized epitopes outside regions mutated in the B.1.351 and B.1.1.7 variants. Vaccine-associated CD4 TCRs spanned the whole spike protein, with dominant responses in regions 160-218 and 743-854. After two AZD1222 doses, both the breadth and the depth of spike-specific TCRs were significantly higher than at day 0 and than in MenACWY recipients. In the small 56-69-year group, the increase in depth fell short of significance, most likely because of low power. Most participants were white British and females outnumbered males, and the authors suggested that clonal diversity may have been underestimated. Because no samples from the day 14 peak response were available, repertoires could be characterized only after the peak T cell response. Conclusions about previously exposed vaccinees are limited because only five to seven AZD1222 recipients were SARS-CoV-2 seropositive at baseline.

The sample's time point, from its label and the paper: about 28 days (+/-7) after the second vaccine dose. AZD1222 recipients whose second dose came at about 4 weeks and those whose second dose came at about 12 weeks were combined into one group, since spike-specific TCR depth and breadth did not differ between the two schedules. Vaccinee samples came from UK trials COV001 and COV002, including a single-blind randomized controlled phase 2/3 trial of AZD1222 (ChAdOx1 nCoV-19) in healthy adults. For TCRbeta chain sequencing, PBMC samples from trial participants were taken at day 0 and at day 28 after the second dose. The CDR3 regions of human TCRbeta chains were analyzed by immunosequencing. Per the source publication's procedure: Repertoire TCRs were checked for matches against a reference library of SARS-CoV-2-specific TCRs that had been generated using the MIRA antigen-specificity platform. Breadth was defined as the fraction of unique TCRs that were SARS-CoV-2-associated. Depth was defined as the fraction of total T cells that were SARS-CoV-2-associated. Using the MIRA data, each spike-specific TCR was mapped to the spike region that the TCR reacts to and placed in a CD4 or CD8 class. Log10-transformed breadth and depth values were compared by one-way ANOVA with Sidak's multiple comparisons tests. The clones in this table, taken by TCRdb from immuneACCESS, are in-frame only. Not every clone is retained; where verified, under half of the shortfall comes from an unresolved V gene, and the cause of the rest is unknown. V and J calls and clone size are as listed in that table; D and trimming were resolved from the DNA. Recorded for this sample are under 200,000 clones; roughly nine tenths of them occurred a single time. The ten biggest clones cover approximately 1% of the sample.

The CDR3, cysteine through phenylalanine, is 18 amino acids long. Only the CDR3 part of the read is kept: 54 bases, read in frame from the first base. CDR1 and CDR2 (SNHLY, FYNNEI) derive from the germline V gene. Cut back by 1 base and 1 base, the V and J ends lie 14 bases apart. The V and J genes are TRBV2 and TRBJ1-6; possibly the D gene is TRBD1, per 5 matching bases. The sample consisted of peripheral blood, taken 28 days after the second AZD1222 dose. The TCR sequence derives from an adult who received the AZD1222 COVID-19 vaccine. The CDR3 protein: CASSEEQGIYSYNSPLHF. The sequenced DNA: TGTGCCAGCAGTGAAGAGCAGGGAATTTATTCCTATAATTCACCCCTCCACTTT.